The rows below give T cell receptor beta chains drawn from one sample of a study of sequential checkpoint blockade in melanoma. Libraries were prepared by immunoSEQ multiplex PCR; TCRdb keeps only in-frame clonotypes and omits some of them. The sample carries about 5,200 clones, about 80% recorded once. Sequencing was performed on CD8+ T cells sorted from blood (inferred from file names), taken from a patient given nivolumab and ipilimumab in sequence. Receptors originate from a human donor with melanoma. Both conserved end residues are part of each CDR3. D genes are given only for firm matches. Size tells how often a clone was seen (once, few, many) or the class of an expanded clone, and some rows leave it out.

abundance,j_gene,v_gene,d_gene,CDR3nt,CDR3aa
NA,TRBJ2-7,TRBV27,TRBD2,TGTGCCAGCAGACCGGGACTAGCGGCGAACGAGCAGTACTTC,CASRPGLAANEQYF
NA,TRBJ2-7,TRBV27,TRBD2,TGTGCCAGCGGTGTAGGGACTAGTCCTTACGAGCAGTACTTC,CASGVGTSPYEQYF
NA,TRBJ2-1,TRBV6-6,NA,TGTGCCAGCAGTTACCCTACATTCACTAGTTTCAATGAGCAGTTCTTC,CASSYPTFTSFNEQFF
NA,TRBJ2-1,TRBV2,NA,TGTGCCAGCAGTGCGGTGGACATTTACAATGAGCAGTTCTTC,CASSAVDIYNEQFF
NA,TRBJ2-1,TRBV6-5,TRBD2,TGTGCCAGCAGTTACAGTAGCGGGCCCTACAATGAGCAGTTCTTC,CASSYSSGPYNEQFF
NA,TRBJ2-5,TRBV4-1,NA,TGCGCCAGCAGCCAAGGAGATCGGGGGTTTGAGGAGACCCAGTACTTC,CASSQGDRGFEETQYF
NA,TRBJ2-3,TRBV18,NA,TGTGCCAGCTCACCGCCTGACTATCCCATCCCCGAGCTATTCTCAGATACGCAGTATTTT,CASSPPDYPIPELFSDTQYF
NA,TRBJ2-5,TRBV4-1,NA,TGCGCCAGCAGCCAAGGGGGAGAGCAAGAGACCCAGTACTTC,CASSQGGEQETQYF
once,TRBJ2-7,TRBV7-3,TRBD1,TGTGCCAGCAGCTCAGGGGGCGCGTACGAGCAGTACTTC,CASSSGGAYEQYF
NA,TRBJ1-5,TRBV6-1,TRBD1,TGTGCCAGCAGTGAAGCGCCAGGGGGCAGGAGCAATCAGCCCCAGCATTTT,CASSEAPGGRSNQPQHF
once,TRBJ2-3,TRBV5-6,TRBD2,TGTGCCAGCAGCCCTCCTAGCGGATACACAGATACGCAGTATTTT,CASSPPSGYTDTQYF
NA,TRBJ2-1,TRBV27,NA,TGTGCCAGCAGCCTTATCGGTGGGGCTTCCTACAATGAGCAGTTCTTC,CASSLIGGASYNEQFF
NA,TRBJ1-1,TRBV4-3,NA,TGCGCCAGCAGCCCGATCACGGGACATGGTGAAGCTTTCTTT,CASSPITGHGEAFF
NA,TRBJ1-1,TRBV28,NA,TGTGCCAGCAGTTTTCGGGGGTATACTGAAGCTTTCTTT,CASSFRGYTEAFF
NA,TRBJ1-2,TRBV15,TRBD1,TGTGCCACCAGCGGAGGCAGGGGGGCCACTCCCAGAGGCTACACCTTC,CATSGGRGATPRGYTF
NA,TRBJ2-3,TRBV4-1,TRBD2,TGCGCCAGCAGCCCTCTAGCGGGGGGGCGAGATACGCAGTATTTT,CASSPLAGGRDTQYF
NA,TRBJ1-2,TRBV27,NA,TGTGCCAGCAGGGGGGGAGTGGATGGCTACACCTTC,CASRGGVDGYTF
NA,TRBJ2-5,TRBV5-4,NA,TGTGCCAGCAGCTTTTCTTGGGGAGTGGCAGAGACCCAGTACTTC,CASSFSWGVAETQYF
NA,TRBJ2-3,TRBV27,TRBD2,TGTGCCAGCAGTGCTCGGACTAGCATTGGAGATACGCAGTATTTT,CASSARTSIGDTQYF
NA,TRBJ2-1,TRBV27,TRBD2,TGTGCCAGCAGTTTTAGCGGGAACTACAATGAGCAGTTCTTC,CASSFSGNYNEQFF
NA,TRBJ2-7,TRBV19,NA,TGTGCCAGTAGTCCAACAGGCCTGCCATCTTACGAGCAGTACTTC,CASSPTGLPSYEQYF
NA,TRBJ2-2,TRBV28,TRBD1,TGTGCCAGCAGTTTCCGGGACAGGGGGAACGCGAACACCGGGGAGCTGTTTTTT,CASSFRDRGNANTGELFF
NA,TRBJ2-3,TRBV19,NA,TGTGCCAGTAGTATATTGACAGCCGGTGGGTACACAGATACGCAGTATTTT,CASSILTAGGYTDTQYF
NA,TRBJ1-4,TRBV6-6,NA,TGTGCCAGCAGTTACGCATGGGGGGCTAATGAAAAACTGTTTTTT,CASSYAWGANEKLFF
NA,TRBJ1-1,TRBV27,TRBD1,TGTGCCAGCAGTCTTTGGACAGGGGGTTTTGGCACTGAAGCTTTCTTT,CASSLWTGGFGTEAFF
NA,TRBJ1-2,TRBV27,NA,TGTGCCAGCAGTTTGGGCCAGGGGCTTGGCTACACCTTC,CASSLGQGLGYTF
NA,TRBJ1-2,TRBV29-1,TRBD1,TGCAGCGTCCTGGGACAGCTCTATGGCTACACCTTC,CSVLGQLYGYTF
NA,TRBJ2-6,TRBV4-3,NA,TGCGCCAGCAGCCAACCAACTAGTGGTTGGGCCAACGTCCTGACTTTC,CASSQPTSGWANVLTF
NA,TRBJ2-7,TRBV27,NA,TGTGCCAGCAGTCCGACCACACGGGTCCACGAGCAGTACTTC,CASSPTTRVHEQYF
NA,TRBJ1-5,TRBV6-5,TRBD1,TGTGCCAGCAGTTTACAGGGGAAGAATCAGCCCCAGCATTTT,CASSLQGKNQPQHF
NA,TRBJ2-1,TRBV7-3,TRBD2,TGTGCCAGCAGCTCTGGGGGGGTCCCCCCCTACAATGAGCAGTTCTTC,CASSSGGVPPYNEQFF
few,TRBJ2-7,TRBV7-8,NA,TGTGCCAGCAGCCGGATCGCAGGGATGCACGAGCAGTACTTC,CASSRIAGMHEQYF
NA,TRBJ2-1,TRBV15,NA,TGTGCCACCAACCCATCAGGCTCCTACAATGAGCAGTTCTTC,CATNPSGSYNEQFF
NA,TRBJ1-6,TRBV27,TRBD1,TGTGCCAGCAGTTTAGGGACAGGGGATAATTCACCCCTCCACTTT,CASSLGTGDNSPLHF
NA,TRBJ2-7,TRBV5-1,NA,TGCGCCAGCAGCTTGAGTTGGGAGATAAACGAGCAGTACTTC,CASSLSWEINEQYF
NA,TRBJ2-7,TRBV28,NA,TGTGCCAGCAGTCATGGCAGGGGTAGTTACGAGCAGTACTTC,CASSHGRGSYEQYF
NA,TRBJ2-1,TRBV4-1,NA,TGCGCCAGCAGCCAAGTCCTGGGGAGATTTAATGAGCAGTTCTTC,CASSQVLGRFNEQFF
NA,TRBJ2-1,TRBV4-2,TRBD2,TGTGCCAGCAGCCCCACACTAGCGGGAGGGCGGGGCAATGAGCAGTTCTTC,CASSPTLAGGRGNEQFF
NA,TRBJ1-1,TRBV5-5,NA,TGTGCCAGCAGGCTAGGGTGGGACACTGAAGTTTTCTTT,CASRLGWDTEVFF
NA,TRBJ2-7,TRBV6-1,NA,TGTGCCAGCACCTCTCAGGGTCCGTCCTACGAGCAGTACTTC,CASTSQGPSYEQYF
NA,TRBJ2-1,TRBV9,TRBD2,TGTGCCAGCAGTGTCGGGACTACTTATTCGAATGAGCAGTTCTTC,CASSVGTTYSNEQFF
NA,TRBJ2-5,TRBV29-1,TRBD2,TGCAGCGTCGGTAGCGGGAGAGGGGGGGAGACCCAGTACTTC,CSVGSGRGGETQYF
NA,TRBJ2-1,TRBV7-9,NA,TGTGCCAGCAGCAACCTAGCGGAGCTGGGGGCCGGTGAGCAGTTCTTC,CASSNLAELGAGEQFF
NA,TRBJ1-5,TRBV7-6,NA,TGTGCCAGCAGCCCCCAGCGGGGGAATCAGCCCCAGCATTTT,CASSPQRGNQPQHF
NA,TRBJ2-7,TRBV9,TRBD2,TGTGCCAGCAGCGTAGAAGGACTAGCTTTCGAGCAGTACTTC,CASSVEGLAFEQYF
NA,TRBJ2-2,TRBV5-4,NA,TGTGCCAGCAGCCCAGCGAACACCGGGGAGCTGTTTTTT,CASSPANTGELFF
NA,TRBJ2-7,TRBV27,TRBD2,TGTGCCAGCAGTCTAAGGACTAGCGCTTCCTACGAGCAGTACTTC,CASSLRTSASYEQYF
few,TRBJ1-4,TRBV5-6,NA,TGTGCCAGCAGCTTGGATGCCTCCACATACGAAAAACTGTTTTTT,CASSLDASTYEKLFF
large,TRBJ2-7,TRBV5-1,TRBD2,TGCGCCAGCAGCCCGGAAGCGGGGGGGCTTTCCTACGAGCAGTACTTC,CASSPEAGGLSYEQYF
NA,TRBJ2-7,TRBV6-1,TRBD1,TGTGCCAGCAGCGTTGACAGGGGGCACAACGAGCAGTACTTC,CASSVDRGHNEQYF
NA,TRBJ2-1,TRBV9,TRBD2,TGTGCCAGCAGCGGAGGGGGGACTAGCGCCTACAATGAGCAGTTCTTC,CASSGGGTSAYNEQFF
few,TRBJ2-1,TRBV18,TRBD2,TGTGCCAGCTCAGGGACTAGCGGGAAAATCTCCTACAATGAGCAGTTCTTC,CASSGTSGKISYNEQFF
NA,TRBJ2-1,TRBV6-6,NA,TGTGCCAGCAGTTACGGGGGGACGGAATACAATGAGCAGTTCTTC,CASSYGGTEYNEQFF
NA,TRBJ2-1,TRBV28,TRBD2,TGTGCCAGCAGTTCCCTGATGTCACTAGCGGCCGACAATGAGCAGTTCTTC,CASSSLMSLAADNEQFF